Listed here are 23 T cell receptor beta chains from one sample, sequenced in a study of blood T cells in healthy people across ages. The authors ran a second PCR of roughly 6 to 11 cycles using a sample-barcoded 5' primer and a J-beta primer mix. One entry per CDR3 protein results from TCRdb running MiXCR on the 5' RACE reads. The sample consists of some 780,000 distinct CDR3 sequences, more than 50% of them appearing once. The sequenced material came from blood. These receptors all stem from a man between 35 and 55 years old in good health.

V usage is TRBV20-1 and J usage is TRBJ2-4; a weak D match, TRBD1 (5 bases). V was clipped by 3 bases and J by 6 bases, with 24 bases between them. The CDR3 loop spans 17 amino acids. Germline V gives CDR1 DFQATT, CDR2 SNEGSKA (reference sequence). The CDR3: CSARTDTPVSGLNIQYF. CDR3 bases: TGCAGTGCTAGGACAGATACCCCGGTTAGTGGGCTAAACATTCAGTACTTC.

This chain links TRBV27 with TRBJ1-1; maybe TRBD1 (6 bases). This CDR3 is built from 14 residues. Germline lookup yields CDR1 MNHEY and CDR2 SMNVEV (reference sequence). V was shortened by 4 bases and J by 3 bases, with 12 bases between the two germline ends. The CDR3 DNA is TGTGCCAGCAGTTCCATGGGGGGCCACACTGAAGCTTTCTTT. This encodes CASSSMGGHTEAFF.

V and J are TRBV6-2 or TRBV6-3 and TRBJ2-1, with 8 bases identical to TRBD2. CDR3 length equals 17 residues. From germline, CDR1 is MNHEY and CDR2 SVGEGT. The trim removed 2 bases at V and 6 bases at J, leaving 12 bases unmatched. The CDR3 reads CASSYTPRSGRGNEQFF. The CDR3 bases are TGTGCCAGCAGTTACACCCCTCGCAGCGGGAGAGGCAATGAGCAGTTCTTC.

The chain joins TRBV28 to TRBJ1-2; tentative D call: TRBD1 (6 bases). V gave up 2 bases and J gave up 8 bases, with 24 bases separating them. Looked up from germline, CDR1 is MDHEN and CDR2 is SYDVKM. CDR3 length equals 17 residues. CDR3 amino acids: CASSLMVYGDKSKGYTF. DNA of the CDR3: TGTGCCAGCAGTTTAATGGTCTATGGGGACAAATCCAAGGGCTACACCTTC.

This clonotype appeared a few times. The rearrangement uses TRBV7-3 and TRBJ2-1; 7 bases line up with TRBD1. The J segment lost 7 bases and the V segment lost 6 bases, leaving 6 bases of the junction unmatched. This CDR3 spans 13 amino acids. From germline, CDR1 is SGHTA and CDR2 FQGTGA. For the CDR3, the DNA is TGTGCCAGCAGTTTAGACAGGGTAAATGAGCAGTTCTTC. It translates to CASSLDRVNEQFF.

V is TRBV6-1 and J is TRBJ2-7, with 9 positions matching TRBD2. J lost 2 bases, V lost 1 base, and 3 bases had no gene match. This CDR3 has 15 amino acids. The germline V gene has CDR1 MNHNS and CDR2 SASEGT. CDR3 nucleotides: TGTGCCAGCAGTGAAGTAGCGGGGGCCACCTACGAGCAGTACTTC. Its protein is CASSEVAGATYEQYF.

This rearrangement joins TRBV5-1 to TRBJ2-1; 11 bases are a match to TRBD2. J gave up 8 bases and V 0 bases, and 4 bases lay outside the gene matches. The CDR3 runs to 15 residues. Germline V lookup: CDR1 SGHRS, CDR2 YFSETQ. CDR3 nucleotides: TGCGCCAGCAGCTTGGCCGTAGCGGGAGGGCATGAGCAGTTCTTC. It specifies CASSLAVAGGHEQFF.

The chain combines TRBV5-1 with TRBJ2-7, with D uncertain. The DNA end favors TRBJ2-1, so the J call may be wrong. The CDR3 length is 15 residues. The germline V gene has CDR1 SGHRS and CDR2 YFSETQ. Here the CDR3 DNA reads TGCGCCAGCAGCTTGGGGGAAACCCCCTACAATGAGCAGTTCTTC. It encodes CASSLGETPYNEQFF.

The genes are TRBV3-1 and TRBJ1-6; D might be TRBD1 (5 bases). This CDR3 is built from 14 residues. V was cut by 4 bases and J by 6 bases, with 10 bases left in between. Germline V CDR1 and CDR2: LGHDT, YNNKEL (reference sequence). The CDR3 DNA reads TGTGCCAGCAGCCCCGGCAGGGCTAATTCACCCCTCCACTTT. Residues: CASSPGRANSPLHF.

The rearrangement uses TRBV3-1 and TRBJ1-2, with D possibly matching TRBD1 (6 bases). V was trimmed by 0 bases and J by 8 bases, leaving 10 bases between them. The CDR3 totals 13 residues. Per the germline V gene, CDR1 is LGHDT and CDR2 is YNNKEL (reference sequence). The CDR3 sequence is CASSQDQGGGYTF. CDR3 nucleotides: TGTGCCAGCAGCCAAGATCAAGGGGGAGGCTACACCTTC. The complete variable domain, with remaining parts taken from reference TRBV3-1 and TRBJ1-2, reads DTAVSQTPKYLVTQMGNDKSIKCEQNLGHDTMYWYKQDSKKFLKIMFSYNNKELIINETVPNRFSPKSPDKAHLNLHINSLELGDSAVYFCASSQDQGGGYTFGSGTRLTVV.

The sample holds a few counts of this clonotype. The rearrangement links TRBV20-1 to TRBJ2-3, with no clear D. CDR3 length: 13 amino acids. V lost 6 bases and J lost 1, with 11 bases in between. Germline V gives CDR1 DFQATT, CDR2 SNEGSKA (reference sequence). In DNA, the CDR3 is TGCAGTGCCTTTGTCACTGGCACAGATACGCAGTATTTT. It is translated as CSAFVTGTDTQYF.

J is TRBJ1-1 and V is TRBV3-1; tentative D call: TRBD1 (5 bases). The CDR3 totals 12 residues. The V end was cut by 3 bases, the J end by 8 bases, with 10 bases between. Germline CDR1 and CDR2: LGHDT and YNNKEL (reference sequence). The chain's CDR3 is CASSQGLLEAFF. DNA for the CDR3: TGTGCCAGCAGCCAGGGGCTTCTCGAAGCTTTCTTT.

This sequence joins TRBV20-1 and TRBJ2-3; 8 nucleotides align to TRBD1. CDR3 length equals 15 residues. J lost 0 bases, V lost 6 bases, and 8 bases had no gene match. Germline V gene data show CDR1 as DFQATT and CDR2 as SNEGSKA (reference sequence). CDR3 sequence: CSAEQGDTSTDTQYF. In DNA form, the CDR3 reads TGCAGTGCCGAACAGGGGGATACTAGCACAGATACGCAGTATTTT.

This clonotype has just a few counts. The J gene is TRBJ2-3, the V gene TRBV24-1; 9 bases are shared with TRBD1. The V gene end was trimmed by 6 bases and the J gene end by 4 bases; junction bases not matched to a gene: 10. Germline CDR1 and CDR2: KGHDR and SFDVKD. This CDR3 has 16 residues. The CDR3 bases are TGTGCCACCAGTTCTCCGGGACAGGGTTTCGCAGATACGCAGTATTTT. This codes for CATSSPGQGFADTQYF.

The rearrangement uses TRBV9 and TRBJ1-2; D possibly corresponds to TRBD1 (5 bases). CDR1 is SGDLS, CDR2 YYNGEE, per germline. With 0 bases removed from V and 7 bases from J, the gap between germline ends came to 16 bases. This CDR3 comprises 15 residues. This CDR3 is CASSVDEKRDFGYTF. In nucleotides, the CDR3 is TGTGCCAGCAGCGTAGATGAGAAGAGGGACTTTGGCTACACCTTC. Complete variable domain (other parts from reference TRBV9 and TRBJ1-2): DSGVTQTPKHLITATGQRVTLRCSPRSGDLSVYWYQQSLDQGLQFLIQYYNGEERAKGNILERFSAQQFPDLHSELNLSSLELGDSALYFCASSVDEKRDFGYTFGSGTRLTVV.

The V and J genes are TRBV4-1 and TRBJ2-3; D perhaps matches TRBD2 (6 bases). The V end was cut by 0 bases, the J end by 3 bases, with 22 bases between. In germline, CDR1 is MGHRA, CDR2 YSYEKL. The CDR3 covers 19 residues. CDR3 protein: CASSQEEGRRTILTDTQYF. DNA of the CDR3: TGCGCCAGCAGCCAAGAGGAGGGCAGACGAACTATTTTGACAGATACGCAGTATTTT.

The chain has TRBV14 and TRBJ2-1; either TRBD1 or TRBD2 may supply D (5 bases each). CDR1 is SGHDN, CDR2 FVKESK, per germline. CDR3 size: 16 residues. Trimming shortened V by 5 bases and J by 0 bases, and 14 bases separated the two germline ends. The CDR3: CASSAPGTDSYNEQFF. The CDR3 DNA sequence: TGTGCCAGCAGCGCGCCGGGGACGGACTCCTACAATGAGCAGTTCTTC. Based on the CDR3 plus reference TRBV14 and TRBJ2-1, the full variable domain is EAGVTQFPSHSVIEKGQTVTLRCDPISGHDNLYWYRRVMGKEIKFLLHFVKESKQDESGMPNNRFLAERTGGTYSTLKVQPAELEDSGVYFCASSAPGTDSYNEQFFGPGTRLTVL.

A remark on this clonotype: A junction end diverges from the germline sequence, so it may reflect a read error. The rearrangement uses TRBV7-9 and TRBJ2-1; D remains unclear. The CDR3 has 12 amino acids. CDR1 is SEHNR, CDR2 FQNEAQ, per germline (reference sequence). DNA for the CDR3: TGTTCCAGCAGCTTAGCCGGCACTGAGCAGTTCTTC. This codes for CSSSLAGTEQFF.

This clonotype was seen more than once but under ten times. The rearrangement uses TRBV7-2 and TRBJ2-5, with TRBD1 as a possible D gene (6 bases). CDR3 size: 15 residues. Germline V lookup: CDR1 SGHTA, CDR2 FQGNSA. Trimming left V 1 base short and J 2 bases short, with 11 bases between. The CDR3 reads CASSLGQAPQETQYF. As DNA, the CDR3 is TGTGCCAGCAGCTTAGGACAGGCTCCTCAAGAGACCCAGTACTTC.

The gene calls are TRBV4-3 and TRBJ2-1; 8 bases fit TRBD2. The germline gives CDR1 LGHNA, CDR2 YSLEER. Losses at the gene ends were 4 bases for V and 9 bases for J; bases not matched to a gene: 8. The CDR3 runs 14 residues. Here the CDR3 DNA reads TGCGCCAGCAGCCGGCAGCGGGAGATGGTTGAGCAGTTCTTC. Translated: CASSRQREMVEQFF.

This clonotype was recorded only once. The chain combines TRBV3-1 with TRBJ1-4; D remains unclear. Germline CDR1 is LGHDT and CDR2 is YNNKEL (reference sequence). The V end lost 4 bases, the J end lost 0 bases, and 9 bases lay between the germline ends. This CDR3 has 15 residues. The DNA of the CDR3 is TGTGCCAGCAGCCCCAGCGGCTCAACTAATGAAAAACTGTTTTTT. Translating gives CASSPSGSTNEKLFF.

The chain links TRBV7-9 to TRBJ2-7; D may be TRBD2 (5 bases). TRBJ2-5 matches the DNA end more closely, so the J call is doubtful. The CDR3 is 14 residues long. CDR1 SEHNR and CDR2 FQNEAQ come from the germline V gene (reference sequence). Written as DNA, the CDR3 is TGTGCCAGCAGCTTCCGAACTAGGGAGGAGACCCAGTACTTC. It yields the protein CASSFRTREETQYF.

V gene TRBV5-6 combines with J gene TRBJ1-5, with D possibly being TRBD1 (5 bases). Germline V CDR1 and CDR2: SGHDT, YYEEEE. V lost 6 bases, J lost 0 bases, and 16 bases lay in between. CDR3 size: 16 residues. CDR3 nucleotides: TGTGCCAGCACCATATGGGGGGGTTATAGCAATCAGCCCCAGCATTTT. It specifies CASTIWGGYSNQPQHF. The whole variable domain, filled in from reference TRBV5-6 and TRBJ1-5, reads DAGVTQSPTHLIKTRGQQVTLRCSPKSGHDTVSWYQQALGQGPQFIFQYYEEEERQRGNFPDRFSGHQFPNYSSELNVNALLLGDSALYLCASTIWGGYSNQPQHFGDGTRLSIL.